These T cell receptor beta chains were read from a single sample in a study of blood T cells in healthy people across ages. TCRdb ran MiXCR on the 5' RACE reads and lists one entry per CDR3 protein. Of under 800,000 distinct CDR3 sequences listed, around 46% were seen once; the top ten hold 20% to 25%. The sample was blood. Receptors originate from a woman aged 55-69 years in good health. CDR3s include the opening cysteine and the closing phenylalanine or tryptophan. A D gene is named only where the DNA matches it firmly. Size is stated for part of the rows, as once, few or many counts, or as a class when the clone is expanded.

v_gene	d_gene	j_gene	len	abundance	CDR3nt	CDR3aa
TRBV20-1	TRBD1	TRBJ2-5	15	NA	TGCAGTGCGTTCTGGACAGGTCTACATAAAGAGACCCAGTACTTC	CSAFWTGLHKETQYF
TRBV7-7	NA	TRBJ1-2	16	NA	TGTGCTAGCAGCTTAGTGGTTGGCAGGGTTAACTATGGCTACACCTTC	CASSLVVGRVNYGYTF
TRBV24-1	TRBD1	TRBJ2-6	19	NA	TGTGCCACCAGTGATCCTGACAGGGCCCACCTCTCTGGGGCCAACGTCCTGACTTTC	CATSDPDRAHLSGANVLTF
TRBV27	NA	TRBJ1-4	15	NA	TGTGCCAGCAGTTATTACAGGGCCCCTAATGAAAAACTGTTTTTT	CASSYYRAPNEKLFF
TRBV12-3/TRBV12-4	NA	TRBJ2-3	12	few	TGTGCCAGCATGGGGGAGCCAGATACGCAGTATTTT	CASMGEPDTQYF
TRBV11-1	TRBD2	TRBJ2-2	15	once	TGTGCCAGCAGCGACCTAGCGGGGTACACCGGGGAGCTGTTTTTT	CASSDLAGYTGELFF
TRBV10-1	NA	TRBJ2-2	15	NA	TGCGCCAGCAGTGCCGGTAGCGGTAACACCGGGGAGCTGTTTTTT	CASSAGSGNTGELFF
TRBV4-2	TRBD1	TRBJ2-4	14	NA	TGTGCCAGCAGCCCCTCGACAGGGTGGTACGAGCAGTGCTTC	CASSPSTGWYEQCF
TRBV6-5	NA	TRBJ2-1	11	many	TGTGCCAGCAGTTACGGGAGTGAGCAGTTCTTC	CASSYGSEQFF
TRBV20-1	TRBD1	TRBJ2-6	14	NA	TGCAGTGCTGGACAGGGTTCTGGGGCCAACGTCCTGACTTTC	CSAGQGSGANVLTF
TRBV29-1	TRBD1	TRBJ1-1	14	few	TGCAGCGTTGCAGGACAGGCTACGAACACTGAAGCTTTCTTT	CSVAGQATNTEAFF
TRBV7-3	NA	TRBJ2-7	12	NA	TGTGCCAGCAGCGCTTCAGGGAACGAGCAGTACTTC	CASSASGNEQYF
TRBV24-1	NA	TRBJ2-2	11	NA	TGTGCCACCATGGCGACCGGGGAGCTGTTTTTT	CATMATGELFF
TRBV12-3/TRBV12-4	TRBD1	TRBJ1-2	16	NA	TGTGCCAGCAGTACCACGGGACAGGGAGAGGGCTATGGCTACACCTTC	CASSTTGQGEGYGYTF
TRBV29-1	NA	TRBJ2-1	14	few	TGCAGCGTTTCACGCGGATTGGGTGGTAATGAGCAGTTCTTC	CSVSRGLGGNEQFF
TRBV20-1	NA	TRBJ2-2	15	few	TGCAGTGCTATAGTGGCGGGACTGAACACCGGGGAGCTGTTTTTT	CSAIVAGLNTGELFF
TRBV7-8	NA	TRBJ1-2	17	NA	TGTGCCAGCAGCGTAGGCCCTCTCGGCCAGGGGAACTATGGCTACACCTTC	CASSVGPLGQGNYGYTF
TRBV28	TRBD1	TRBJ2-7	15	NA	TGTGCCAGCAGTACCAGGGGGCCGTACTCCTACGAGCAGTACTTC	CASSTRGPYSYEQYF
TRBV7-8	NA	TRBJ2-3	14	few	TGTGCCAGCGCACTAGACAGAAGCACAGATACGCAGTATTTT	CASALDRSTDTQYF